These 8 T cell receptor beta chains share one sample of origin, sequenced in a study of control samples from healthy donors and cancer patients. Sequencing used immunoSEQ multiplex PCR; TCRdb keeps in-frame clones, though not all of them. Altogether about 80,000 clones are present, around 80% being singletons, with the ten largest covering 11%. Sequenced material: PBMCs. Every receptor here comes from a man between 60 and 70 years old with head and neck cancer.

The rearrangement joins TRBV11-3 to TRBJ2-1; TRBD1 aligns across 8 bases. The CDR3 sequence is 15 residues long. Germline assignment: CDR1 SGHNT and CDR2 YENEEA. V was pared by 5 bases and J by 4 bases, with 7 bases of the junction left unmatched. The CDR3 DNA reads TGTGCCAGCAGCCCCCGCAGGGGGCAGTACAATGAGCAGTTCTTC. This codes for CASSPRRGQYNEQFF. Complete variable domain (other parts from reference TRBV11-3 and TRBJ2-1): EAGVVQSPRYKIIEKKQPVAFWCNPISGHNTLYWYLQNLGQGPELLIRYENEEAVDDSQLPKDRFSAERLKGVDSTLKIQPAELGDSAVYLCASSPRRGQYNEQFFGPGTRLTVL.

This clone has more than one count but fewer than ten. The chain employs TRBV2 and TRBJ2-2, with D possibly matching TRBD2 (5 bases). Germline V gene sequence: CDR1 SNHLY, CDR2 FYNNEI. Trimming took off 7 bases at V and 4 bases at J, with 13 bases between the two ends. The CDR3 has 14 residues. The CDR3 spells CASTDRGSTGELFF. In DNA form, the CDR3 reads TGTGCCAGCACCGATCGGGGTAGCACCGGGGAGCTGTTTTTT. The full variable domain, rest sourced from reference TRBV2 and TRBJ2-2, is EPEVTQTPSHQVTQMGQEVILRCVPISNHLYFYWYRQILGQKVEFLVSFYNNEISEKSEIFDDQFSVERPDGSNFTLKIRSTKLEDSAMYFCASTDRGSTGELFFGEGSRLTVL.

The chain recombines TRBV10-3 with TRBJ2-5; D is ambiguous. Trimming left V 7 bases short and J 0 bases short, with 9 bases between. The CDR3 contains 13 residues. From germline, CDR1 is ENHRY and CDR2 SYGVKD. CDR3 sequence reads: CAIKGSYQETQYF. The CDR3 DNA follows: TGTGCCATCAAGGGATCGTACCAAGAGACCCAGTACTTC.

The V call is TRBV5-1, the J call TRBJ2-1; 8 nucleotides line up with TRBD2. CDR1 and CDR2 from the germline V gene are SGHRS and YFSETQ. The CDR3 is made up of 15 amino acids. Trimming at V came to 3 bases and at J to 0 bases, leaving 2 bases not matched to a gene. CDR3: CASSSLAGSYNEQFF. DNA for the CDR3: TGCGCCAGCAGCTCGCTAGCGGGCTCCTACAATGAGCAGTTCTTC.

The chain couples TRBV11-2 to TRBJ2-3, with 7 bases aligning to TRBD2. The CDR3 has 16 residues. From germline, CDR1 is SGHAT and CDR2 FQNNGV. V was clipped by 1 base and J by 8 bases; unmatched bases: 12. CDR3 protein: CASSLARGGSSGTQYF. DNA of the CDR3: TGTGCCAGCAGCTTAGCTCGGGGCGGGAGTAGTGGTACGCAGTATTTT.

The genes are TRBV19 and TRBJ1-5, with D unclear. This CDR3 is 14 amino acids long. The V end was cut by 1 base, the J end by 5 bases, with 9 bases between. Germline CDR1 and CDR2: LNHDA and SQIVND (reference sequence). CDR3 residues: CASSIVITHQPQHF. The CDR3 DNA reads as TGTGCCAGTAGTATAGTAATAACCCATCAGCCCCAGCATTTT.

The V and J genes are TRBV21-1 and TRBJ1-5; the table's TRBD1 call for D was not verified on the DNA. TRBV21-1 is marked as a pseudogene. This CDR3 comprises 15 residues. The CDR3 DNA reads TGTGCCAGCAGCGGACCCGGGACAAGCAATCAGCCCCAGCATTTT. Translated: CASSGPGTSNQPQHF.

CDR3 in DNA: TGTGCCAGCAACCGACAGGGCCCCCCTGACACAGATACGCAGTATTTT. This codes for CASNRQGPPDTDTQYF. V gene TRBV7-9 combines with J gene TRBJ2-3, with 7 bases aligning to TRBD1. V was pared by 7 bases and J by 2 bases, with 12 bases of the junction left unmatched. The CDR3 has 16 amino acids. The germline CDR1 and CDR2 sequences are SEHNR and FQNEAQ (reference sequence).